The 12 T cell receptor beta chains below come from one sample, sequenced in a study of beta chain features in type 1 diabetes. Study conclusions and caveats: Moderate but significant shortening of TCRB CDR3s was recorded in all four CD4+ subsets from Type 1 diabetes patients.

Of the isolated RNA, all was reverse transcribed, and so the sequenced material was expressed TCRB transcripts. The protocol was immunoSEQ multiplex PCR, while the TCRdb copy is restricted to in-frame clones and leaves out a portion. Here the sample spans 13,000 to 15,000 clones, less than 80% being singletons. Their recognized antigens are unknown. Sequencing was done on a sample of stem cell memory CD4+ T cells from blood. Receptors were obtained from a woman aged 18-30 years with type 1 diabetes.

The chain recombines TRBV28 with TRBJ1-1, with D possibly matching TRBD1 (6 bases). Germline-derived CDR1 and CDR2 are MDHEN and SYDVKM. The V and J ends lost 6 bases and 5 bases respectively, with 16 bases between them. The CDR3 runs to 14 residues. CDR3: CASRKGGSRTEAFF. The CDR3 DNA reads as TGTGCCAGCAGGAAGGGGGGGAGTCGGACTGAAGCTTTCTTT.

The V and J genes are TRBV25-1 and TRBJ2-5; 8 bases line up with TRBD1. The J call is uncertain, as TRBJ2-7 better fits the DNA end. Germline V CDR1 and CDR2: MGHDK, SYGVNS. This CDR3 is 11 amino acids long. The chain's CDR3 is CASGQGYEQYF. CDR3 in DNA: TGTGCCAGCGGACAGGGCTACGAGCAGTACTTC.

This clone was seen a handful of times. The CDR3 region is CASSQERLAVVGDTQYF. CDR3 DNA: TGTGCCAGCAGCCAAGAGCGACTAGCGGTAGTGGGGGATACGCAGTATTTT. The V and J genes are TRBV4-2 and TRBJ2-3, with 9 bases aligning to TRBD2. This CDR3 is built from 17 residues. With V trimmed by 0 bases and J by 6 bases, 10 bases remained unmatched. CDR1 and CDR2 (germline): LGHNA, YNFKEQ.

CDR3: CASSKARGQDDTYEQYF. Here the CDR3 DNA reads TGTGCCAGCAGCAAAGCGAGGGGACAGGACGATACCTACGAGCAGTACTTC. The chain has TRBV21-1 and TRBJ2-7; TRBD1, the table's D call, was not compared with the DNA. TRBV21-1 is annotated as a pseudogene. The CDR3 has 17 amino acids.

The V and J genes are TRBV21-1 and TRBJ2-6; TRBD1, the table's D call, lacks a check against the DNA. TRBV21-1 is a listed pseudogene. The length of the CDR3 is 18 residues. CDR3 residues: CASSDRDRGLDGANVLTF. The DNA of the CDR3 is TGTGCCAGCAGCGATCGGGACAGGGGGCTCGATGGGGCCAACGTCCTGACTTTC.

The gene calls are TRBV4-3 and TRBJ2-2, with TRBD2 identical over 8 bases. V trimming: 3 bases; J trimming: 5 bases; junction bases outside the gene matches: 5. The CDR3 is 15 amino acids. CDR1 is LGHNA, CDR2 YSLEER, per germline. CDR3 residues: CASSQEAGGTGELFF. The CDR3 nucleotides are TGCGCCAGCAGCCAGGAGGCGGGGGGTACCGGGGAGCTGTTTTTT.

The genes are TRBV5-4 and TRBJ2-1; D is unclear. Germline V gene lookup returns CDR1 SGHNT and CDR2 YYREEE (reference sequence). Trimming shortened V by 0 bases and J by 8 bases, and 12 bases separated the two germline ends. The CDR3 has 14 residues. The CDR3 reads CASSLGLGKDEQFF. The CDR3 nucleotides read TGTGCCAGCAGCTTGGGACTCGGTAAAGATGAGCAGTTCTTC.

The chain has TRBV7-2 and TRBJ2-7; TRBD2 aligns across 8 bases. CDR3 length: 15 residues. With 6 bases clipped from V and 3 bases from J, the junction kept 10 bases outside the gene matches. CDR1 and CDR2 from the germline V gene are SGHTA and FQGNSA. The CDR3 protein is CASSYSGSGGYEQYF. CDR3 nucleotide sequence: TGTGCCAGCAGTTACAGCGGGAGTGGCGGCTACGAGCAGTACTTC.

This chain joins TRBV10-3 and TRBJ2-5; no reliable D call. The germline V and J ends were trimmed by 3 bases and 5 bases, with 10 bases remaining between them. This CDR3 comprises 13 residues. The germline V gene has CDR1 ENHRY and CDR2 SYGVKD. The CDR3 DNA sequence: TGTGCCATCAGTGATAATAGGCGGGAGACCCAGTACTTC. Translating gives CAISDNRRETQYF.

The chain couples TRBV6-5 to TRBJ2-1; maybe TRBD1 (5 bases). CDR1 MNHEY and CDR2 SVGAGI come from the germline V gene. The length of the CDR3 is 15 residues. Trimming pared 6 bases from V and 9 bases from J, leaving 21 bases between. The CDR3 DNA reads as TGTGCCAGCAGCACGCGTTATGACAGCTCGGCTGAGCAGTTCTTC. Translated: CASSTRYDSSAEQFF.

This clone showed up just a few times. The gene calls are TRBV29-1 and TRBJ2-3, with D hard to call. This CDR3 has 12 residues. V shed 7 bases and J shed 2 bases, with 10 bases lying between them. CDR1 is SQVTM, CDR2 ANQGSEA, per germline. The DNA for the CDR3 is TGCAGCGGGTGGCGGTTCACAGATACGCAGTATTTT. Its translation is CSGWRFTDTQYF.

V usage is TRBV6-1 and J usage is TRBJ1-5, with D possibly TRBD1 on 5 matching bases. The germline CDR1 and CDR2 sequences are MNHNS and SASEGT. The CDR3 spans 14 residues. The germline V and J ends were trimmed by 11 bases and 4 bases, with 18 bases remaining between them. This CDR3 reads CAAKPGEINQPQHF. In DNA form, the CDR3 reads TGTGCCGCAAAACCGGGGGAAATTAATCAGCCCCAGCATTTT.